The next 3 T cell receptor beta chains were all read from a single sample in a study of brain T cells in children with intractable seizures (dated by TCRdb to the early 2020s). The library came from the immunoSEQ multiplex PCR assay. In TCRdb, the immuneACCESS table is reduced to in-frame sequences with V and J assigned. These tables do not hold every clone; where another copy was compared, an unresolved V gene accounts for under half, and the others remain unexplained. In this sample the table shows under 150,000 clones, 90% to 95% of which occur a single time. The ten most abundant clones make up around 4.1% of the sample. The time point label here, explained by the study, means: resected brain tissue, or blood drawn just prior to surgery. Sequenced here: peripheral blood, sampled at surgery. Every receptor here comes from a boy younger than two with hemimegalencephaly and intractable seizures.

The V and J genes are TRBV5-1 and TRBJ2-1; 10 nucleotides align to TRBD2. The V gene's germline CDR1 is SGHRS and CDR2 YFSETQ. The CDR3 length is 17 residues. V was clipped by 4 bases and J by 6 bases; unmatched bases: 13. CDR3 amino acids: CASSLNLLAGVGNEQFF. The CDR3 coding sequence is TGCGCCAGCAGCCTAAACCTTCTAGCGGGAGTTGGCAATGAGCAGTTCTTC. Full variable domain (rest looked up from reference TRBV5-1 and TRBJ2-1): KAGVTQTPRYLIKTRGQQVTLSCSPISGHRSVSWYQQTPGQGLQFLFEYFSETQRNKGNFPGRFSGRQFSNSRSEMNVSTLELGDSALYLCASSLNLLAGVGNEQFFGPGTRLTVL.

This clone was counted a few times. This chain connects TRBV24-1 to TRBJ1-5; the match to TRBD1 covers 8 bases. The V gene end was trimmed by 4 bases and the J gene end by 4 bases; junction bases not matched to a gene: 8. The CDR3 spans 16 residues. CDR1 is KGHDR, CDR2 SFDVKD, per germline. The chain's CDR3 is CATSDSGQGGNQPQHF. DNA for the CDR3: TGTGCCACCAGTGACTCCGGACAGGGAGGAAATCAGCCCCAGCATTTT.

This chain uses TRBV2 with TRBJ2-7, with 10 bases lining up with TRBD2. This CDR3 spans 14 amino acids. V dropped 7 bases and J dropped 7; count of bases not matched to a gene: 10. Germline CDR1 is SNHLY and CDR2 is FYNNEI. CDR3 bases: TGTGCCAGCAACCTAGCGGGAGCAGCAGGGGAGCAGTACTTC. It yields the protein CASNLAGAAGEQYF. The full variable domain, in which reference TRBV2 and TRBJ2-7 provide the parts outside the CDR3, is EPEVTQTPSHQVTQMGQEVILRCVPISNHLYFYWYRQILGQKVEFLVSFYNNEISEKSEIFDDQFSVERPDGSNFTLKIRSTKLEDSAMYFCASNLAGAAGEQYFGPGTRLTVT.